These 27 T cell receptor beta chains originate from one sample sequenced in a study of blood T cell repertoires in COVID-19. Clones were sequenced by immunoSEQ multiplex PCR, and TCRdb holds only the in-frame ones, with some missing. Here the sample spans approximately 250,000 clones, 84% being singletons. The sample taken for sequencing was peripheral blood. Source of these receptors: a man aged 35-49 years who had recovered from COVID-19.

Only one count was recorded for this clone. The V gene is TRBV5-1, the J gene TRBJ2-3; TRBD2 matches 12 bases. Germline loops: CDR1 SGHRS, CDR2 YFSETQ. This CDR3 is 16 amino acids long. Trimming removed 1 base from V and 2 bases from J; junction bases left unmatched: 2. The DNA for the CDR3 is TGCGCCAGCAGCTTGAGGACTAGCGGGATCACAGATACGCAGTATTTT. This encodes CASSLRTSGITDTQYF.

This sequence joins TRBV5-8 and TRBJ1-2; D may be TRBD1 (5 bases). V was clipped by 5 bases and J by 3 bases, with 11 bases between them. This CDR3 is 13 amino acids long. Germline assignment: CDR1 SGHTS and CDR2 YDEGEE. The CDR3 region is CASRRQIHYGYTF. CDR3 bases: TGTGCCAGCAGGAGACAGATCCACTATGGCTACACCTTC.

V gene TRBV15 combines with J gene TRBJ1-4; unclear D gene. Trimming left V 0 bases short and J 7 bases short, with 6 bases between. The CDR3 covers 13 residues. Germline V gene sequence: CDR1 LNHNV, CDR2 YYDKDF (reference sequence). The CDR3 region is CATSRDRGEKLFF. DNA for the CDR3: TGTGCCACCAGCAGAGATCGAGGTGAAAAACTGTTTTTT. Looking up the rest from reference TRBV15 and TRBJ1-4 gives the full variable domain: DAMVIQNPRYQVTQFGKPVTLSCSQTLNHNVMYWYQQKSSQAPKLLFHYYDKDFNNEADTPDNFQSRRPNTSFCFLDIRSPGLGDTAMYLCATSRDRGEKLFFGSGTQLSVL.

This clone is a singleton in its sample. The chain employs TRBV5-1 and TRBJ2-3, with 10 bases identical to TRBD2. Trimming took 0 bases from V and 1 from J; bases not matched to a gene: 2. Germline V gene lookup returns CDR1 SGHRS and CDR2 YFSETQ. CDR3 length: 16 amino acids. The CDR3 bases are TGCGCCAGCAGCTTGGCCGGGACTAGCGGCACAGATACGCAGTATTTT. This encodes CASSLAGTSGTDTQYF.

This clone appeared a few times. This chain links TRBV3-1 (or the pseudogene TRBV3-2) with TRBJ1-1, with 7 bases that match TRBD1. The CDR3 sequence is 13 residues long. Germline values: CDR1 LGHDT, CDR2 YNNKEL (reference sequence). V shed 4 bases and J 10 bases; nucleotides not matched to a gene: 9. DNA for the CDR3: TGTGCCAGCAGCCCCCGACAGGGTATCCGAGCTTTCTTT. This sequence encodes CASSPRQGIRAFF.

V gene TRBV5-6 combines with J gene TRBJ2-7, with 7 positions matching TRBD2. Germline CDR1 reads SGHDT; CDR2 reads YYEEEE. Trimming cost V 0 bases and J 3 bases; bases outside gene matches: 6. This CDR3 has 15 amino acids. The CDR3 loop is CASSLGGTIYYEQYF. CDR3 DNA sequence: TGTGCCAGCAGCTTGGGTGGGACTATATACTACGAGCAGTACTTC.

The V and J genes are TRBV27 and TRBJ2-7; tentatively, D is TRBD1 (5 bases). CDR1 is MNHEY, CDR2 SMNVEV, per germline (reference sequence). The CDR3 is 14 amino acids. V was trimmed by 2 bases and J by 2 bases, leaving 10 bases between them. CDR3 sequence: CASSLVQGTYEQYF. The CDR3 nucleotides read TGTGCCAGCAGTTTAGTGCAGGGAACCTACGAGCAGTACTTC.

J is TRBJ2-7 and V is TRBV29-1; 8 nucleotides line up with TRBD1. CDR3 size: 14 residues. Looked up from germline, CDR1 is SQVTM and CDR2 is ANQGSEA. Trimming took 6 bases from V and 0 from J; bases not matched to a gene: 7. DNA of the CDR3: TGCAGCGTGTCCGGACAGGGAAGCTCCTACGAGCAGTACTTC. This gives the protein CSVSGQGSSYEQYF.

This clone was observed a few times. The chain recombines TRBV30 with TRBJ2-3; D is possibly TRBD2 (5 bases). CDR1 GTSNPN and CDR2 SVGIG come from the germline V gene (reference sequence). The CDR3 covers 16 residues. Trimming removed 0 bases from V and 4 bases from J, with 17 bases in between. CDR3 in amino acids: CAWSVSLAIGADTQYF. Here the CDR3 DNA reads TGTGCCTGGAGTGTCTCCCTAGCAATCGGCGCAGATACGCAGTATTTT.

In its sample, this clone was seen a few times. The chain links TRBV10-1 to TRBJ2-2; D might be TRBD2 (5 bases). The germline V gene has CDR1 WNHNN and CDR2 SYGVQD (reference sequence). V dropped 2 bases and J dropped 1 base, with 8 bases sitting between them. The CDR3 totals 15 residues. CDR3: CASSEGGWNTGELFF. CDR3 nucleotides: TGCGCCAGCAGTGAGGGCGGGTGGAACACCGGGGAGCTGTTTTTT.

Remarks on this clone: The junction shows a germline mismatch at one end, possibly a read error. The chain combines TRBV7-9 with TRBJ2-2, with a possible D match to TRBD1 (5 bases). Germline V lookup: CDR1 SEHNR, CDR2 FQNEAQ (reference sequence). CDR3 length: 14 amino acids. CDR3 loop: CASSQNRNAGELFF. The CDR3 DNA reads TGTGCCAGCAGCCAAAACAGGAACGCCGGGGAGCTGTTTTTT.

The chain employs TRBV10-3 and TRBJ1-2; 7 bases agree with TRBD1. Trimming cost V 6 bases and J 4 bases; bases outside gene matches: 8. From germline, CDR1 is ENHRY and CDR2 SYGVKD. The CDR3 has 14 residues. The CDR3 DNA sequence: TGTGCCATCAGCCCAGGGACAGCTGCCTATGGCTACACCTTC. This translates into CAISPGTAAYGYTF.

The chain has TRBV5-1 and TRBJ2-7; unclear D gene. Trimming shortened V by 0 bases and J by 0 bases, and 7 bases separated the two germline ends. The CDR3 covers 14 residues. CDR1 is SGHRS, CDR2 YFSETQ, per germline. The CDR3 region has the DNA TGCGCCAGCAGCTTGGAGCTAAGCTCCTACGAGCAGTACTTC. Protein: CASSLELSSYEQYF.

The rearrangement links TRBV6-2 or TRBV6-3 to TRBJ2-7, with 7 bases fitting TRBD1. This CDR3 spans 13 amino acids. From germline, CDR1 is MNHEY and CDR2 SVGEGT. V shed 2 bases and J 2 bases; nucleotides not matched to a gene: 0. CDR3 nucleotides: TGTGCCAGCAGTTACAGGGGGCCCTACGAGCAGTACTTC. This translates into CASSYRGPYEQYF.

CDR3 sequence: CASSTTGATNEKLFF. CDR3 nucleotides: TGTGCCAGTAGTACTACAGGGGCAACTAATGAAAAACTGTTTTTT. The V call is TRBV19, the J call TRBJ1-4; 7 bases map to TRBD1. V lost 4 bases to trimming and J lost 0 bases; unmatched junction nucleotides: 2. CDR1 is LNHDA, CDR2 SQIVND, per germline (reference sequence). The length of the CDR3 is 15 residues.

In nucleotides, the CDR3 is TGCAGCGCACGAAGGGACAGGGTATACAATGAGCAGTTCTTC. Protein sequence: CSARRDRVYNEQFF. The V gene is TRBV29-1, the J gene TRBJ2-1; TRBD1 agrees at 9 bases. Germline trimming cut 7 bases from V and 4 bases from J; bases unmatched to any gene: 8. This CDR3 is 14 amino acids long. CDR1 and CDR2 from the germline V gene are SQVTM and ANQGSEA.

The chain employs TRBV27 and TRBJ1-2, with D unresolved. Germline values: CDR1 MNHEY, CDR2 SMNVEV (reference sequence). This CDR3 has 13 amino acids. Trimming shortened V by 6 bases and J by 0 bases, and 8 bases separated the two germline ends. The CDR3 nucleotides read TGTGCCAGCAGCTATGCAACTAACTATGGCTACACCTTC. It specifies CASSYATNYGYTF.

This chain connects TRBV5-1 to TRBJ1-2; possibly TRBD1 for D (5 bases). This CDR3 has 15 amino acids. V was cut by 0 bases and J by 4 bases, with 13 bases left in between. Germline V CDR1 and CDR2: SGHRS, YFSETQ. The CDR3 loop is CASSLGGQGGYGYTF. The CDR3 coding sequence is TGCGCCAGCAGCTTGGGAGGTCAGGGCGGCTATGGCTACACCTTC. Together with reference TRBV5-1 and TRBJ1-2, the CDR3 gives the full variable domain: KAGVTQTPRYLIKTRGQQVTLSCSPISGHRSVSWYQQTPGQGLQFLFEYFSETQRNKGNFPGRFSGRQFSNSRSEMNVSTLELGDSALYLCASSLGGQGGYGYTFGSGTRLTVV.

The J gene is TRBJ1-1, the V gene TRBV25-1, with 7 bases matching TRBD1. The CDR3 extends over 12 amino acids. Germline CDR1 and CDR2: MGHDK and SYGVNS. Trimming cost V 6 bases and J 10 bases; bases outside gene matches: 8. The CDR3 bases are TGTGCCAGCAGCGGTGGTGGGACAGCAGCTTTCTTT. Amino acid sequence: CASSGGGTAAFF.

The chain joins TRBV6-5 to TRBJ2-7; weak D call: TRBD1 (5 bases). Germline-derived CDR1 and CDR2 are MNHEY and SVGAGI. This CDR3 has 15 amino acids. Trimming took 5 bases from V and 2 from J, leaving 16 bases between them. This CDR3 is CASSQPQAGPYEQYF. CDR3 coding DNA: TGTGCCAGCAGTCAACCCCAGGCAGGGCCCTACGAGCAGTACTTC.

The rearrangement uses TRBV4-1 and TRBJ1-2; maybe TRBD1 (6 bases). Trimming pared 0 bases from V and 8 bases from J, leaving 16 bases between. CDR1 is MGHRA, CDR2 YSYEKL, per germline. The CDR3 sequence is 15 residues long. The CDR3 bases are TGCGCCAGCAGCCAAGACTGGGGGCGAGAGATAGGCTACACCTTC. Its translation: CASSQDWGREIGYTF.

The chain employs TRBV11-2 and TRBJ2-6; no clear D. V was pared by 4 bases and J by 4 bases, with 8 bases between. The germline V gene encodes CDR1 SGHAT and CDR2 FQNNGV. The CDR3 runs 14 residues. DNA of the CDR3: TGTGCCAGCAGCTCCCCGAGAGGGGCCAACGTCCTGACTTTC. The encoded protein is CASSSPRGANVLTF. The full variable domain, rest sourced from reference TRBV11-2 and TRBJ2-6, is EAGVAQSPRYKIIEKRQSVAFWCNPISGHATLYWYQQILGQGPKLLIQFQNNGVVDDSQLPKDRFSAERLKGVDSTLKIQPAKLEDSAVYLCASSSPRGANVLTFGAGSRLTVL.

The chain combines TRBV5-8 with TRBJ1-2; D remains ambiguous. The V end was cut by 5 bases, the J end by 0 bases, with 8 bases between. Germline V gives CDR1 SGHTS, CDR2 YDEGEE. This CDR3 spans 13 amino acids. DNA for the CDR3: TGTGCCAGCAGAGATAGAACTAACTATGGCTACACCTTC. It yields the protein CASRDRTNYGYTF.

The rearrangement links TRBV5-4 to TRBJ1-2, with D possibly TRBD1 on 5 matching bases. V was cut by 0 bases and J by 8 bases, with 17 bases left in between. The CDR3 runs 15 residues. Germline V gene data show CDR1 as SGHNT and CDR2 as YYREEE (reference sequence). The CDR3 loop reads CASSLAAGREGGYTF. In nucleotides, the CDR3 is TGTGCCAGCAGCTTGGCCGCAGGCAGGGAAGGCGGCTACACCTTC.

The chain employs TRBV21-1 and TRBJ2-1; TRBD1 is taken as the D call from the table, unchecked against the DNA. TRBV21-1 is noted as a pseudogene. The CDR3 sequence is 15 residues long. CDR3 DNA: TGTGCCAGCAGCTCAACAGGGGGCAGGTCAAGGGAGCAGTTCTTC. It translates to CASSSTGGRSREQFF.

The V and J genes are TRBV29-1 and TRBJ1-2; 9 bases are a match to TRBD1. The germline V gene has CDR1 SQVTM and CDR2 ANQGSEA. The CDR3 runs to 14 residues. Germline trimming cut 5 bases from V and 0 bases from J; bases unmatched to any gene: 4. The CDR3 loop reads CSVPGTGTNYGYTF. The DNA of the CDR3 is TGCAGCGTTCCCGGGACAGGGACTAACTATGGCTACACCTTC.

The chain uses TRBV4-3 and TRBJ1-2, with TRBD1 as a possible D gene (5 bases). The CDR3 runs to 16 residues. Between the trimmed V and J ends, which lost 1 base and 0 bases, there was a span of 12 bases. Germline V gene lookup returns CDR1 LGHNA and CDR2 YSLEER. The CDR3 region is CASSQVWGASNYGYTF. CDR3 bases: TGCGCCAGCAGCCAAGTTTGGGGCGCATCTAACTATGGCTACACCTTC.